This T cell receptor beta chain emerged from a study of T cell clones after liver transplantation. Study-level background: In this trial, immunosuppression withdrawal was attempted within 2 years of liver transplant. Notes on the study in general: In most of the 8 subjects, circulating graft-donor-reactive CD4 TCRbeta sequences fell significantly after transplant.

Notes on this clone: Its antigen remains unidentified. Compared with germline, one end of the junction differs, possibly owing to a read error.

This CDR3 has 17 amino acids. The germline V gene has CDR1 MNHEY and CDR2 SMNVEV (reference sequence). Assay: immunoSEQ multiplex PCR; the TCRdb copy retains only in-frame clones and omits some. The table shows some 110,000 clones, with roughly four fifths occurring only once. This sample comprised CD4+ T cells from blood, obtained before liver transplant. The receptor was derived from a human donor who received a liver transplant. The chain combines TRBV27 with TRBJ1-2; 11 positions agree with TRBD1. The CDR3 loop reads CASSLPDRGLALFGYTF. The CDR3 DNA follows: TGTGCCAGCAGTCTCCCGGACAGGGGGCTCGCGCTTTTTGGCTACACTTTC.